This T cell receptor beta chain was recorded in a study of CD8+ T cells in alopecia areata. Treatment given: oral pan-JAK inhibitor, 5-10 mg twice daily. Sequencing templates came from extracted RNA that was reverse transcribed into cDNA. TCRdb keeps only in-frame clones here, not all; method: immunoSEQ multiplex PCR. The sample lists fewer than 250,000 clones; around 60% were seen once. V lost 4 bases to trimming and J lost 1 base, with 11 bases between them. CDR1 and CDR2 from the germline V gene are SGHRS and YFSETQ. This CDR3 is built from 14 residues. The chain recombines TRBV5-1 with TRBJ1-1, with D hard to call. This specimen consisted of CD4+ T cells sorted from blood, obtained at roughly week 49, from a patient treated with tofacitinib. The clonotype originates from a human donor with alopecia areata. The CDR3, as DNA: TGCGCCAGCAGCCCAGGACCGGGGAACACTGAAGCTTTCTTT. Encoded protein: CASSPGPGNTEAFF.